This paragraph covers one T cell receptor (beta chain) sequence. Its antigen remains unidentified. The PCR used 60 Vbeta and 13 Jbeta primers. Measured with immunoSEQ multiplex PCR; TCRdb has only the in-frame clones, and not every one. The sample lists 160,000 or so clones, 60% to 80% occurring once. The data were taken from a study of cytomegalovirus exposure and HLA in healthy donors. Study-level results: Overall, approximately 150 TCR beta chains were annotated as cytomegalovirus-associated. Rarity held for most TCR sequences, but there were some public TCRs that occurred in many donors. Sequences of the TCR beta chain were said to predict the HLA-A and HLA-B alleles of most subjects accurately.

With 4 bases clipped from V and 0 bases from J, the junction kept 9 bases outside the gene matches. The germline V gene encodes CDR1 SGHTA and CDR2 FQGTGA. The CDR3 covers 17 residues. The clonotype comes from a male donor in good health and CMV-seronegative. Specimen: PBMCs. The genes are TRBV7-3 and TRBJ1-1; TRBD1 matches at 9 bases. CDR3 amino acids: CASSSGTGRYMNTEAFF. The CDR3 nucleotides are TGTGCCAGCAGCTCCGGGACAGGGCGATACATGAACACTGAAGCTTTCTTT.